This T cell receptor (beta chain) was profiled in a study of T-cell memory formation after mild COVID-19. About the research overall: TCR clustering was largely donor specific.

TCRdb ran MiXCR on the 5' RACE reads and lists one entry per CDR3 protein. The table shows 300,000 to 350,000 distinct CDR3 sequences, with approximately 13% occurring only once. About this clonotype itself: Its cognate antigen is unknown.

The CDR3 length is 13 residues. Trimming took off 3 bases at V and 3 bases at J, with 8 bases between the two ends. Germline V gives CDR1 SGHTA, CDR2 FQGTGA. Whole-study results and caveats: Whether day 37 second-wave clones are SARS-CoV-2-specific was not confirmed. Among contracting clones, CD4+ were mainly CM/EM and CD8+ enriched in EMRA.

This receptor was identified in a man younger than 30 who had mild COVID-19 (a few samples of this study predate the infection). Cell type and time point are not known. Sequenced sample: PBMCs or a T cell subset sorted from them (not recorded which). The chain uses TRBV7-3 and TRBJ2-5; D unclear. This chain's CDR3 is CASSFGSEETQYF. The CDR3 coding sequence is TGTGCCAGCAGCTTCGGTTCAGAAGAGACCCAGTACTTC.